This paragraph covers one T cell receptor (beta chain) sequence. It has no known antigen specificity. Nothing much larger sits one base from this clone, and base qualities are not available. Libraries of naive CD8 T cells were generated from about 21,000 to 970,000 sorted cells, with 10%, 30% or 50% of the purified RNA used. Naive CD8 T cells, defined as CD8+CD4-CCR7+CD45RA+, were FACS-sorted into RLT Plus buffer on a BD FACSAria II. To test detection sensitivity, Jurkat RNA equivalent to about eleven TCR copies was spiked into samples of roughly 18,000-1,000,000 naive CD8 T cells. CD8 T cells were enriched using RosetteSep CD8+ T Cell Enrichment Cocktail and Ficoll-Paque, and the enriched cells then underwent ACK red cell lysis. Library method: PCR. For sequencing, a NextSeq 500 was employed. Bulk TCR libraries were generated as previously described, with the TCR primers listed in Table S5 used. Purification of total RNA was performed with the Qiagen AllPrep DNA/RNA kit. Before analysis, reads from multiple sequencing runs of the same library were pooled. The authors' pipeline ran thus. Reads were retained only if their TCR constant sequence matched exactly, and those retained reads were trimmed to 150 nt and grouped according to their 12-nt molecular barcodes. Within each barcode group, reads were sub-clustered at a 15% Levenshtein threshold, and quality-weighted consensus sequences were built per RNA molecule. Non-functional sequences were excluded, and lower-count sequences lying one edit away from another sequence were also excluded. On the basis of fitting two negative binomial distributions, barcode sub-clusters with fewer than 20% of the maximum read count were discarded. TCRdb reprocessed the public reads (quality trimming at Q25 with fastp, clone calling with MiXCR) and kept in-frame beta chains. Rows with one shared CDR3 protein collapse into an entry with the most common genes and DNA. These V and J calls derive from TCRdb rather than the authors' analysis. For this sample the table gives 460,000 or so distinct CDR3 sequences, of which around 23% were detected only once. The top ten clonotypes cover roughly 0.77% of the sample.

Taken from the germline V gene (reference sequence), the CDR1 and CDR2 loops are LNHDA and SQIVND. A distance of 10 bases separates the germline ends of V and J, which lose 5 bases and 3 bases respectively. The CDR3 sequence holds 14 residues, the cysteine and phenylalanine included. The read is trimmed to its CDR3 DNA, 42 bases read in frame from base 1. The entry originates in a study of molecular identifiers for immune sequencing clone quantification (dated by TCRdb to between 2018 and 2020). As for the study more broadly: In a replicate experiment, RNA from around 20,000 or 100,000 naive CD8 T cells was split into five aliquots, four of which were sequenced. This methods study used CD8 T cells to benchmark TCR RNA copy counting and molecular-identifier clustering-based TCR repertoire sequencing (MIDCIRS).

The study at large found these results: Even against a background of around 900,000 naive CD8 T cells, spiked-in Jurkat TCR RNA amounting to a single cell's worth was reported to be detectable. In CMV-specific effector cells, over 99% of molecules were held by clones above 20 RNA copies, whereas under 1% of molecules were held by such clones in naive cells. Without barcode sub-clustering, chimeric consensus sequences inflated TCR diversity; chimeras reached as high as 47%. Naive libraries contained spiked-in Jurkat TCR RNA (around eleven copies' worth), which is not part of the donor repertoire. Modeling gave about 3.2 recovered TCR RNA copies per cell versus approximately 11 by digital PCR, implying around 33% capture efficiency. Highly expanded clone sizes could be underestimated because identical TCR molecules may share a barcode.

The rearranged segments are TRBV19 and TRBJ2-2; a tentative D call is TRBD1 (5 bases match). The TCR originated in a human donor in good health. Some libraries in this study had Jurkat cell RNA spiked in. Sequences were obtained from naive CD8+ T cells from blood, with Jurkat cell RNA spiked in. What the cell subset or site label conveys for this sample: FACS-sorted CD8+CD4-CCR7+CD45RA+ naive T cells. The DNA sequence reads TGTGCCAGTAGTTGGCCAGGGCACACCGGGGAGCTGTTTTTT. Translated, it reads CASSWPGHTGELFF.